This entry lists 32 T cell receptor beta chains sequenced from one sample in a study of circulating and synovial CD4+ cells in juvenile arthritis. Clones were read by immunoSEQ multiplex PCR, and TCRdb kept only the in-frame ones, dropping some. The sample consists of about 33,000 clones, more than 90% of them appearing once. Sequenced material: CD4+ T cells from blood. The receptors were sampled from a human donor with juvenile idiopathic arthritis.

This clone was observed once. One junction end does not reproduce the germline sequence, and a read error may be involved. Other DNA sequences in the same sample also yield this CDR3. The rearrangement joins TRBV7-8 to TRBJ1-6; no reliable D call. There are 15 residues in the CDR3. Germline V gene data show CDR1 as SGHVS and CDR2 as FQNEAQ. The CDR3 is CASSLSQQNNSPLHF. CDR3 bases: TGTGCCAGCAGCTTATCTCAACAAAATAATTCCCCCCTCCACTTT.

The chain links TRBV6-6 to TRBJ1-5, with D unresolved. The CDR3 covers 13 residues. Trimming left V 6 bases short and J 2 bases short, with 8 bases between. Germline V gene sequence: CDR1 MNHNY, CDR2 SVGAGI (reference sequence). This CDR3 is CASRTGGNQPQHF. As DNA, the CDR3 is TGTGCCAGCAGGACTGGCGGCAATCAGCCCCAGCATTTT.

This chain uses TRBV5-6 with TRBJ2-2; TRBD1 matches at 11 bases. The CDR3 is 16 amino acids. In germline, CDR1 is SGHDT, CDR2 YYEEEE. Trimming cost V 6 bases and J 4 bases; bases outside gene matches: 8. The CDR3 nucleotides are TGTGCCAGCACCCTTACGGGACAGGGGGTCACCGGGGAGCTGTTTTTT. This translates into CASTLTGQGVTGELFF.

The chain has TRBV19 and TRBJ2-1; D ambiguous. Trimming pared 4 bases from V and 6 bases from J, leaving 19 bases between. This CDR3 contains 16 residues. CDR1 is LNHDA and CDR2 is SQIVND in the germline V gene (reference sequence). CDR3 DNA sequence: TGTGCCAGTAGTAGATCGGTATCCCTCGTGAGCAATGAGCAGTTCTTC. As protein: CASSRSVSLVSNEQFF.

This chain links TRBV7-9 with TRBJ1-1, with a tentative D call TRBD1 (5 bases). CDR1 and CDR2 from the germline V gene are SEHNR and FQNEAQ (reference sequence). The V end lost 4 bases, the J end lost 1 base, and 10 bases lay between the germline ends. The CDR3 runs 14 residues. The CDR3 loop is CASSSPTENTEAFF. In DNA, the CDR3 is TGTGCCAGCAGCTCGCCGACAGAGAACACTGAAGCTTTCTTT.

The rearrangement joins TRBV28 to TRBJ1-5; TRBD1 is a possible D gene (5 bases). CDR1 and CDR2 (germline): MDHEN, SYDVKM. This CDR3 spans 15 amino acids. V lost 3 bases and J 7 bases, leaving 16 bases between the germline ends. CDR3: CASSLGRGIGQPQHF. For the CDR3, the DNA is TGTGCCAGCAGTTTGGGGCGGGGGATTGGACAGCCCCAGCATTTT.

The chain employs TRBV6-1 and TRBJ2-6, with no clear D. Per the germline V gene, CDR1 is MNHNS and CDR2 is SASEGT. The CDR3 runs to 13 residues. Trimming cost V 6 bases and J 4 bases, with 7 bases left between them. The CDR3 DNA follows: TGTGCCAGCAGGGCCGCCGGGGCCAACGTCCTGACTTTC. It encodes CASRAAGANVLTF.

This sequence joins TRBV15 and TRBJ2-7, with TRBD1 matching 8 bases. J lost 5 bases, V lost 2 bases, and 5 bases had no gene match. The CDR3 length is 14 residues. CDR1 is LNHNV and CDR2 is YYDKDF in the germline V gene (reference sequence). The DNA of the CDR3 is TGTGCCACCAGCAGACCCGGGACAGGTAACGAGCAGTACTTC. Its protein is CATSRPGTGNEQYF. The entire variable domain, with the rest obtained from reference TRBV15 and TRBJ2-7, is as follows: DAMVIQNPRYQVTQFGKPVTLSCSQTLNHNVMYWYQQKSSQAPKLLFHYYDKDFNNEADTPDNFQSRRPNTSFCFLDIRSPGLGDTAMYLCATSRPGTGNEQYFGPGTRLTVT.

The gene calls are TRBV7-2 and TRBJ1-2; TRBD1 is a possible D gene (5 bases). With 2 bases removed from V and 4 bases from J, the gap between germline ends came to 20 bases. Germline CDR1 and CDR2: SGHTA and FQGNSA. CDR3 length: 17 residues. The CDR3, as DNA: TGTGCCAGCAGCTTATTGGCAGGGCCAAGGGGCCTCTATGGCTACACCTTC. Amino acid sequence: CASSLLAGPRGLYGYTF.

The rearrangement uses TRBV27 and TRBJ1-2; a weak D match, TRBD1 (6 bases). Trimming took 3 bases from V and 7 from J, leaving 12 bases between them. Germline-derived CDR1 and CDR2 are MNHEY and SMNVEV (reference sequence). The CDR3 loop spans 13 amino acids. The CDR3 sequence: CASSFRGRGGYTF. DNA for the CDR3: TGTGCCAGCAGTTTCAGGGGAAGGGGTGGCTACACCTTC.

V gene TRBV21-1 combines with J gene TRBJ2-7; the table calls TRBD1, which could not be checked here. TRBV21-1 is reported as a pseudogene. The CDR3 is made up of 15 amino acids. CDR3 loop: CASILRTGSLDEQYF. The CDR3 region has the DNA TGTGCCAGCATCCTTAGGACAGGGAGTTTGGACGAGCAGTACTTC.

A note on this clone: The same CDR3 is also encoded by other DNA sequences in this sample. This chain connects TRBV19 to TRBJ2-2; possible D gene TRBD1, 5 bases. Trimming removed 0 bases at V and 4 bases at J, with 6 bases between. Germline assignment: CDR1 LNHDA and CDR2 SQIVND (reference sequence). The CDR3 is 14 residues long. CDR3 protein: CASSIDRGTGELFF. CDR3 bases: TGTGCCAGTAGTATAGATAGGGGCACCGGGGAGCTGTTTTTT.

The chain combines TRBV9 with TRBJ1-1, with D tentatively TRBD1 (5 bases). This CDR3 has 14 amino acids. The germline V gene has CDR1 SGDLS and CDR2 YYNGEE. V was cut by 3 bases and J by 5 bases, with 14 bases left in between. The CDR3 loop reads CASSDPGAGTEAFF. The CDR3 nucleotides read TGTGCCAGCAGCGATCCCGGGGCGGGGACTGAAGCTTTCTTT.

V usage is TRBV11-2 and J usage is TRBJ2-7; 9 bases fit TRBD1. V lost 4 bases and J lost 7; bases outside the gene matches: 8. From germline, CDR1 is SGHAT and CDR2 FQNNGV. The CDR3 is made up of 14 amino acids. The CDR3 reads CASSSLQGAGEQYF. The DNA of the CDR3 is TGTGCCAGCAGCTCATTACAGGGGGCGGGGGAGCAGTACTTC.

The gene calls are TRBV7-8 and TRBJ2-7, with 11 bases identical to TRBD2. With the DNA end fitting TRBJ2-5 better, the J assignment may be wrong. The CDR3 consists of 14 residues. Per germline, CDR1 SGHVS and CDR2 FQNEAQ. DNA of the CDR3: TGTGCCAGCAGACATAGCGGGAGGGGAGAGACCCAGTACTTC. Its translation is CASRHSGRGETQYF.

This clone was detected a few times. This chain connects TRBV5-1 to TRBJ1-1, with a possible D match to TRBD1 (6 bases). This CDR3 has 14 amino acids. CDR1 and CDR2 (germline): SGHRS, YFSETQ. The V end lost 2 bases, the J end lost 4 bases, and 12 bases lay between the germline ends. CDR3 coding DNA: TGCGCCAGCAGCTTACTCAGGGGCGGCACTGAAGCTTTCTTT. Its protein is CASSLLRGGTEAFF.

J is TRBJ1-6 and V is TRBV7-2; no definite D call. The germline V gene has CDR1 SGHTA and CDR2 FQGNSA. The length of the CDR3 is 12 residues. V was cut by 8 bases and J by 12 bases, with 14 bases left in between. The CDR3 sequence: CASPLGSLPLHF. The DNA of the CDR3 is TGTGCCAGCCCCCTCGGGAGCCTACCCCTCCACTTT. Using reference TRBV7-2 and TRBJ1-6 for the parts outside the CDR3, the full variable domain is GAGVSQSPSNKVTEKGKDVELRCDPISGHTALYWYRQSLGQGLEFLIYFQGNSAPDKSGLPSDRFSAERTGGSVSTLTIQRTQQEDSAVYLCASPLGSLPLHFGNGTRLTVT.

The V call is TRBV6-1, the J call TRBJ1-1; 9 bases are shared with TRBD1. There are 16 residues in the CDR3. The V segment lost 1 base and the J segment 2 bases; nucleotides outside the gene matches: 5. The germline CDR1 and CDR2 sequences are MNHNS and SASEGT. The CDR3 spells CASSEETGGLNTEAFF. As DNA, the CDR3 is TGTGCCAGCAGTGAAGAAACAGGGGGCCTTAACACTGAAGCTTTCTTT.

This chain joins TRBV5-5 and TRBJ1-2; TRBD1 agrees at 10 bases. The V and J ends lost 2 bases and 2 bases, in that order; junction bases with no gene match: 6. The CDR3 totals 16 residues. Germline CDR1 is SGHKS and CDR2 is YYEKEE (reference sequence). The CDR3 here is CASSFAPGQGNYGYTF. The CDR3 DNA follows: TGTGCCAGCAGCTTCGCTCCGGGACAGGGGAACTATGGCTACACCTTC.

The chain employs TRBV28 and TRBJ2-2; a possible D gene is TRBD2 (6 bases). This CDR3 spans 15 amino acids. The V gene's germline CDR1 is MDHEN and CDR2 SYDVKM. Trimming removed 7 bases at V and 4 bases at J, with 16 bases between. Written as DNA, the CDR3 is TGTGCCAGCACCCCCGGGCAGGGAGGCACCGGGGAGCTGTTTTTT. It specifies CASTPGQGGTGELFF.

J is TRBJ2-3 and V is TRBV18; D is uncertain. Trimming removed 2 bases from V and 5 bases from J, with 5 bases in between. CDR3 length: 12 amino acids. Germline V lookup: CDR1 KGHSH, CDR2 LQKENI. CDR3 bases: TGTGCCAGCTCACCAGTTCGAGATACGCAGTATTTT. It encodes CASSPVRDTQYF.

This chain uses TRBV11-2 with TRBJ2-7; 8 bases match TRBD1. Germline values: CDR1 SGHAT, CDR2 FQNNGV. The trim removed 2 bases at V and 5 bases at J, leaving 8 bases unmatched. The CDR3 loop spans 15 amino acids. The CDR3 DNA reads TGTGCCAGCAGCTTAATTGGACAGGGAATAGACGAGCAGTACTTC. As protein: CASSLIGQGIDEQYF.

V gene TRBV7-2 combines with J gene TRBJ1-4; D ambiguous. From germline, CDR1 is SGHTA and CDR2 FQGNSA. The V end was cut by 6 bases, the J end by 1 base, with 9 bases between. CDR3 length: 14 residues. CDR3: CASREGVTNEKLFF. DNA for the CDR3: TGTGCCAGCAGGGAGGGTGTAACTAATGAAAAACTGTTTTTT.

This clone was recorded only once. The rearrangement uses TRBV4-2 and TRBJ2-1; 8 nucleotides align to TRBD2. This CDR3 is built from 17 residues. The germline CDR1 and CDR2 sequences are LGHNA and YNFKEQ. Trimming removed 1 base from V and 4 bases from J; junction bases left unmatched: 9. The CDR3 sequence is CASSQGGSGATYNEQFF. The CDR3 bases are TGTGCCAGCAGCCAAGGGGGTAGCGGGGCGACATACAATGAGCAGTTCTTC.

The chain combines TRBV19 with TRBJ2-4, with D possibly matching TRBD2 (5 bases). Trimming took 7 bases from V and 0 from J, leaving 16 bases between them. The V gene's germline CDR1 is LNHDA and CDR2 SQIVND (reference sequence). This CDR3 is 16 amino acids long. The CDR3 protein is CASIGNGIVAKNIQYF. DNA of the CDR3: TGTGCCAGTATAGGCAACGGGATTGTAGCCAAAAACATTCAGTACTTC.

This chain joins TRBV2 and TRBJ1-3, with unresolved D. Per the germline V gene, CDR1 is SNHLY and CDR2 is FYNNEI. The CDR3 has 15 amino acids. Trimming removed 8 bases from V and 0 bases from J, with 14 bases in between. CDR3 coding DNA: TGTGCCAGCGAGGGTGTTGGGCCCTCTGGAAACACCATATATTTT. It codes for CASEGVGPSGNTIYF.

The chain links TRBV6-1 to TRBJ2-7; D not resolved. Between the trimmed V and J ends, which lost 1 base and 3 bases, there was a span of 10 bases. There are 14 residues in the CDR3. CDR1 and CDR2 (germline): MNHNS, SASEGT. CDR3: CASSEGPSLYEQYF. The CDR3 DNA reads TGTGCCAGCAGTGAAGGCCCTAGTCTCTACGAGCAGTACTTC.

V usage is TRBV5-1 and J usage is TRBJ2-6, with D unclear. This CDR3 is built from 16 residues. In germline, CDR1 is SGHRS, CDR2 YFSETQ. Trimming left V 0 bases short and J 0 bases short, with 7 bases between. CDR3 sequence: CASSLGSGSGANVLTF. Here the CDR3 DNA reads TGCGCCAGCAGCTTGGGGTCCGGCTCTGGGGCCAACGTCCTGACTTTC.

The count of this clone is one. The V and J genes are TRBV9 and TRBJ1-2, with D maybe TRBD1 (6 bases). The V gene lost 6 bases and the J gene lost 4 bases, with 13 bases spanning the gap. The CDR3 sequence is 13 residues long. Germline V gene data show CDR1 as SGDLS and CDR2 as YYNGEE. The CDR3 coding sequence is TGTGCCAGCAACCAGGGGCAAGGCTATGGCTACACCTTC. Amino acids: CASNQGQGYGYTF. The full variable domain, its missing parts supplied by reference TRBV9 and TRBJ1-2, is DSGVTQTPKHLITATGQRVTLRCSPRSGDLSVYWYQQSLDQGLQFLIQYYNGEERAKGNILERFSAQQFPDLHSELNLSSLELGDSALYFCASNQGQGYGYTFGSGTRLTVV.

This sequence joins TRBV28 and TRBJ2-5; perhaps TRBD1 as D (6 bases). CDR1 MDHEN and CDR2 SYDVKM come from the germline V gene. CDR3 length: 13 amino acids. V lost 5 bases, J lost 2 bases, and 9 bases lay in between. The CDR3 coding sequence is TGTGCCAGCAGTCTCCAGGGGCAAGAGACCCAGTACTTC. Amino acid sequence: CASSLQGQETQYF.

The chain is built from TRBV4-2 and TRBJ2-3, with D perhaps TRBD1 (5 bases). The V gene lost 0 bases and the J gene lost 0 bases, with 10 bases spanning the gap. Germline assignment: CDR1 LGHNA and CDR2 YNFKEQ. The CDR3 covers 16 residues. The CDR3: CASSQEGATSTDTQYF. The DNA of the CDR3 is TGTGCCAGCAGCCAAGAAGGGGCCACCAGCACAGATACGCAGTATTTT.

This clone was recorded once. The chain joins TRBV6-4 to TRBJ2-1; D gene unclear. In germline, CDR1 is MRHNA, CDR2 SNTAGT. Trimming left V 3 bases short and J 0 bases short, with 12 bases between. The CDR3 is 16 residues long. For the CDR3, the DNA is TGTGCCAGCAGTGAATTTAGCTCAAGCTCCTACAATGAGCAGTTCTTC. It codes for CASSEFSSSSYNEQFF.